The T cell receptor (beta chain) under discussion was sequenced for a study of Ad26.COV2.S vaccination and SARS-CoV-2 variants. Clones were sequenced by immunoSEQ multiplex PCR, and TCRdb holds only the in-frame ones, with some missing. The data contain 300,000 to 350,000 clones, over 80% of them singletons. Documented treatment: 15 to 20 received Ad26.COV2.S at low or high dose, single or two shots; a few received placebo; per-sample allocation not given. Following the first vaccine or placebo injection, samples were taken on day 63. V lost 8 bases to trimming and J lost 7 bases, with 8 bases between them. Germline V gene lookup returns CDR1 LGHDT and CDR2 YNNKEL (reference sequence). This CDR3 spans 11 amino acids.

J is TRBJ2-2 and V is TRBV3-1 (or the pseudogene TRBV3-2); no clear D gene. This material consisted of peripheral blood, taken in a trial of Ad26.COV2.S vaccine versus placebo. This sequence was found in a person aged 18 to 59 who received the Ad26.COV2.S COVID-19 vaccine or a placebo. The DNA for the CDR3 is TGTGCCAGCGGTAACGGCGGGGAGCTGTTTTTT. Its protein product is CASGNGGELFF.